The 16 T cell receptor beta chains listed next were all sequenced from one sample in a study of vaccination and CD4 T cells after COVID-19. Treatment reported: approximately 9-day PBMC culture with coronavirus spike peptide pools or control peptides (ViraFEST assay). For these receptors, no antigen is known. An Oncomine TCR Beta short-read assay was used to sequence the DNA from cultured CD4+ T cells. One entry per CDR3 protein, called by TCRdb with MiXCR from the PCR reads. In the table there are 20,000 to 25,000 distinct CDR3 sequences, roughly 50% of which are singletons. Sequencing was performed on CD4+ T cells from blood, cultured in vitro. The origin of the receptors is a human donor who had recovered from COVID-19.

The gene calls are TRBV5-1 and TRBJ1-1; D gene ambiguous. Trimming cost V 2 bases and J 2 bases, with 1 base left between them. Germline CDR1 and CDR2: SGHRS and YFSETQ. The CDR3 is 11 amino acids. The CDR3 here is CASSFNTEAFF. CDR3 sequence (DNA): TGCGCCAGCAGCTTTAACACTGAAGCTTTCTTT.

This clonotype turned up a few times. The rearrangement links TRBV20-1 to TRBJ1-5; D may be TRBD1 (6 bases). Germline V CDR1 and CDR2: DFQATT, SNEGSKA (reference sequence). Trimming removed 6 bases at V and 5 bases at J, with 17 bases between. The CDR3 runs to 14 residues. For the CDR3, the DNA is TGCAGTGCGCCGGCAGGGGCCACCGATCAGCCCCAGCATTTT. Translated, it gives CSAPAGATDQPQHF.

This clonotype was observed a handful of times. This chain uses TRBV6-1 with TRBJ1-2, with a possible D match to TRBD1 (5 bases). V shed 3 bases and J shed 4 bases, with 15 bases lying between them. The germline gives CDR1 MNHNS, CDR2 SASEGT. The CDR3 loop spans 15 amino acids. CDR3 sequence: CASSDPGTSSYGYTF. For the CDR3, the DNA is TGTGCCAGCAGTGATCCAGGGACGAGTAGCTATGGCTACACCTTC.

V gene TRBV28 combines with J gene TRBJ1-2; 8 bases agree with TRBD1. CDR3 size: 16 residues. Germline V gene lookup returns CDR1 MDHEN and CDR2 SYDVKM. The junction had 11 bases not matched to a gene; V was cut back by 4 bases and J by 4 bases. In nucleotides, the CDR3 is TGTGCCAGCAGTTCCCCCTCCAGGGGGCTCTCCTATGGCTACACCTTC. It codes for CASSSPSRGLSYGYTF.

The chain links TRBV12-3 or TRBV12-4 to TRBJ2-1; no clear D. The CDR3 length is 11 residues. The germline V and J ends were trimmed by 4 bases and 10 bases, with 8 bases remaining between them. The CDR3 coding sequence is TGTGCCAGCAGTTCCATCCTGGAGCAGTTCTTC. This codes for CASSSILEQFF.

The V and J genes are TRBV24-1 and TRBJ2-3; D unclear. CDR1 and CDR2 (germline): KGHDR, SFDVKD. There are 14 residues in the CDR3. V gave up 9 bases and J gave up 6 bases, with 18 bases separating them. CDR3 protein: CATPETDARDTQYF. DNA of the CDR3: TGTGCCACCCCCGAGACGGACGCGCGGGATACGCAGTATTTT.

The chain joins TRBV11-2 to TRBJ2-1; perhaps TRBD1 as D (5 bases). Trimming cost V 0 bases and J 7 bases, with 16 bases left between them. The length of the CDR3 is 16 residues. Germline CDR1 SGHAT, CDR2 FQNNGV. The CDR3 spells CASSLDGTGLTNEQFF. The CDR3 DNA reads TGTGCCAGCAGCTTAGATGGAACAGGCCTAACTAATGAGCAGTTCTTC.

This chain connects TRBV10-2 to TRBJ1-5; unclear D gene. Germline V gene sequence: CDR1 WSHSY, CDR2 SAAADI. This CDR3 is built from 14 residues. The V and J ends lost 2 bases and 4 bases respectively, with 9 bases between them. The CDR3, as DNA: TGCGCCAGCAGTGAGACAGAGCTGAATCAGCCCCAGCATTTT. The encoded protein is CASSETELNQPQHF.

The chain combines TRBV10-3 with TRBJ1-4; 7 bases fit TRBD1. Unmatched junction bases numbered 8, after V lost 10 bases and J lost 0 bases. The CDR3 consists of 15 residues. Germline CDR1 ENHRY, CDR2 SYGVKD. The CDR3 DNA is TGTGCCACCGGGGACAGAGCAGCAACTAATGAAAAACTGTTTTTT. It codes for CATGDRAATNEKLFF.

The genes are TRBV7-2 and TRBJ1-1; the D gene is possibly TRBD1 (5 bases). Germline lookup yields CDR1 SGHTA and CDR2 FQGNSA. Trimming removed 5 bases at V and 3 bases at J, with 19 bases between. CDR3 length: 16 amino acids. The CDR3 DNA follows: TGTGCCAGCAGCAGCCCCTACTGGGGCGCGGACACTGAAGCTTTCTTT. Protein sequence: CASSSPYWGADTEAFF.

The chain has TRBV7-9 and TRBJ2-3, with D maybe TRBD1 (6 bases). The CDR3 has 14 amino acids. The V gene's germline CDR1 is SEHNR and CDR2 FQNEAQ (reference sequence). The V and J ends lost 5 bases and 3 bases respectively, with 12 bases between them. The CDR3 DNA reads TGTGCCAGCAGCGACGAGAGGGGGACAGATACGCAGTATTTT. This sequence encodes CASSDERGTDTQYF.

By share, this clonotype ranks as medium-sized. The chain couples TRBV6-2 or TRBV6-3 to TRBJ1-5, with no clear D. V lost 7 bases, J lost 4 bases, and 17 bases lay in between. CDR1 is MNHEY and CDR2 is SVGEGT in the germline V gene. The length of the CDR3 is 15 residues. CDR3 in amino acids: CASKPETPGNQPQHF. For the CDR3, the DNA is TGTGCCAGCAAACCCGAAACACCGGGGAATCAGCCCCAGCATTTT.

V and J are TRBV10-3 and TRBJ2-2, with 9 nucleotides matching TRBD1. The CDR3 is 15 residues long. V dropped 6 bases and J dropped 4; count of bases not matched to a gene: 6. Germline V gene data show CDR1 as ENHRY and CDR2 as SYGVKD. The CDR3 DNA reads as TGTGCCATCAGCAAACAGGGGGCGCCCACCGGGGAGCTGTTTTTT. As protein: CAISKQGAPTGELFF.

The rearrangement uses TRBV2 and TRBJ2-7; weak D call: TRBD1 (6 bases). CDR1 SNHLY and CDR2 FYNNEI come from the germline V gene. The CDR3 consists of 15 residues. Trimming took 6 bases from V and 1 from J, leaving 16 bases between them. CDR3 nucleotide sequence: TGTGCCAGCAGGAACAGGGCAGGACGATCCTACGAGCAGTACTTC. Translating gives CASRNRAGRSYEQYF.

The genes are TRBV19 and TRBJ2-3, with 8 bases lining up with TRBD2. The ends lost 5 bases at V and 0 bases at J; junction bases unmatched: 4. There are 15 residues in the CDR3. The germline gives CDR1 LNHDA, CDR2 SQIVND (reference sequence). The CDR3 coding sequence is TGTGCCAGTAGTCAGACGGGAGGGAGCACAGATACGCAGTATTTT. Protein sequence: CASSQTGGSTDTQYF.

V gene TRBV12-3 or TRBV12-4 combines with J gene TRBJ2-2, with D possibly TRBD1 on 6 matching bases. V shed 5 bases and J shed 3 bases, with 10 bases lying between them. The CDR3 contains 14 residues. The CDR3 loop is CASSPWTDTGELFF. CDR3 DNA: TGTGCCAGCAGTCCCTGGACAGACACCGGGGAGCTGTTTTTT.